This TCR beta chain was recorded in a study of a mutant IDH1 vaccine in newly diagnosed glioma. Study-wide context: Vaccination began 4-6 weeks post radiotherapy alone, or with temozolomide cycles.

Some clones are missing from TCRdb's copy, which holds only in-frame ones; the method was immunoSEQ multiplex PCR. Of 35,000 to 40,000 clones listed, roughly 79% were seen once; the top ten hold 5.1%. Time point: week 23, last vaccination. The content of each vaccine dose was 300 ug of mutant IDH1 20-mer peptide, and topical imiquimod accompanied it. Donor diagnoses consisted of new WHO grade 3 or 4 IDH1-mutant, ATRX-lost astrocytomas. This clone was detected only once. The target antigen is unknown. From germline, CDR1 is LGHNA and CDR2 YSLEER. The V gene lost 0 bases and the J gene lost 0 bases, with 9 bases spanning the gap. The CDR3 is 15 amino acids.

The sequence was collected from a man aged 35 to 55 with glioma. The chain has TRBV4-3 and TRBJ2-7; a possible D gene is TRBD2 (5 bases). The material was PBMCs, obtained from a glioma patient whose treatment included an IDH1 peptide vaccine. The CDR3 sequence: CASSQDRGFSYEQYF. CDR3 sequence (DNA): TGCGCCAGCAGCCAAGATCGGGGTTTCTCCTACGAGCAGTACTTC.